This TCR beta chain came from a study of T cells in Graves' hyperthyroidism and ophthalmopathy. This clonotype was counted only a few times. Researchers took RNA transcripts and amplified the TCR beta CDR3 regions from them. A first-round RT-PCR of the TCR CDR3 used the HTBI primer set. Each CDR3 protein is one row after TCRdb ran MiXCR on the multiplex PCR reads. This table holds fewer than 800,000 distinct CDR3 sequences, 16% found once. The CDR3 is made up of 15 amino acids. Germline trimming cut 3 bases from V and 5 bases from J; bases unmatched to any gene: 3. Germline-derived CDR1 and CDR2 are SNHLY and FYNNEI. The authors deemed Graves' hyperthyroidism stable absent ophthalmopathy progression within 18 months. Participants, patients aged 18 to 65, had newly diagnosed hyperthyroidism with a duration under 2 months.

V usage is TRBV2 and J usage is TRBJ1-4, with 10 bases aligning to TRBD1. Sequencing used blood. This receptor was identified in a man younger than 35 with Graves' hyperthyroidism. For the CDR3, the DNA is TGTGCCAGCAGTGATGGGACAGGGGAAAATGAAAAACTGTTTTTT. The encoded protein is CASSDGTGENEKLFF.